This T cell receptor beta chain was captured in a study of Tregs in tolerant kidney transplant recipients. In the study overall: Recipients received nonmyeloablative bone marrow transplants from related graft donors, with transient mixed chimerism.

Points on this clone: Its target is unknown.

Whole-study results and caveats: Findings come from small patient numbers and require larger validation. Changing PCR primers prevented nucleotide comparison between some patients' samples.

Thawed PBMCs were FACS-sorted into unstimulated CD4+CD25+CD127- regulatory T cells, CD4+CD25- non-regulatory cells, CD4 and CD8 cells. With V trimmed by 2 bases and J by 4 bases, 5 bases remained unmatched. CDR1 and CDR2 from the germline V gene are SNHLY and FYNNEI. The CDR3 has 15 residues. Libraries were prepared by immunoSEQ multiplex PCR; TCRdb keeps only in-frame clonotypes and omits some of them. This sample has about 73,000 clones, with 95% to 98% found just once. This sequence originates from a human donor who received a combined kidney and bone marrow transplant. The chain combines TRBV2 with TRBJ2-5; 9 bases line up with TRBD2. The source material was CD4+ T cells from blood, sampled before the transplant. CDR3 amino acids: CASSELLAGRETQYF. CDR3 nucleotides: TGTGCCAGCAGTGAATTGCTAGCGGGAAGAGAGACCCAGTACTTC.